This T cell receptor beta chain originates from a study of blood T cell dynamics during melanoma immunotherapy. Study-level background: Metastatic melanoma patients received first-line pembrolizumab or nivolumab plus ipilimumab.

The time point here: week 3, after first cycle of checkpoint inhibitor. Sampling occurred pretreatment (T0) and at week 3 (W3), after cycle one of checkpoint blockade. On this clone itself: Its antigen remains unknown.

Study observations and caveats: Clones driving repertoire changes may be melanoma-specific or general immune activation.

Produced via immunoSEQ multiplex PCR; TCRdb's table is partial and in-frame only. The table has 10,000 or so clones, about 85% seen once; the top ten hold 4%. Germline loops: CDR1 KGHSH, CDR2 LQKENI. This CDR3 comprises 16 residues. V shed 5 bases and J 0 bases; nucleotides not matched to a gene: 7. The chain recombines TRBV18 with TRBJ1-5; 7 nucleotides match TRBD1. The source was blood, collected from a patient treated with checkpoint blockade. This clonotype was obtained from a human donor with melanoma. As DNA, the CDR3 is TGTGCCAGCTCATGGGGACAGTCCTATAGCAATCAGCCCCAGCATTTT. It is translated as CASSWGQSYSNQPQHF.